This paragraph reports one T cell receptor beta chain. Its antigen remains unidentified. These data originate in a study of T cells in Graves' hyperthyroidism and ophthalmopathy. Study results and caveats: Ophthalmopathy, as predicted by the model, came a median about six months after the prediction. Blood also held most thyroid clonotypes expanded beyond 0.001. Ophthalmopathy could be told apart from stable hyperthyroidism with a 13 V-J model.

The germline V gene encodes CDR1 LNHDA and CDR2 SQIVND (reference sequence). The V segment lost 6 bases and the J segment 2 bases; nucleotides outside the gene matches: 7. The CDR3 is 15 residues long. TCR beta CDR3 regions were amplified from RNA transcripts. Using the HTBI primer set, a first-round RT-PCR was run on the TCR CDR3. TCRdb fed the multiplex PCR reads into MiXCR, producing one record per CDR3 protein. This sample has hundreds of thousands of distinct CDR3 sequences, with over 15% found just once. V usage is TRBV19 and J usage is TRBJ1-5, with TRBD1 identical over 7 bases. The material sequenced was blood. The receptor's source is a woman aged 18 to 35 with Graves' ophthalmopathy. DNA of the CDR3: TGTGCCAGTAGCGTACAGGGGTACGGCAATCAGCCCCAGCATTTT. This encodes CASSVQGYGNQPQHF.